The present T cell receptor (beta chain) was sequenced within a study of response to subunit inactivated influenza vaccine. This clonotype was found many times. Its target is unknown. Using its own MiXCR run on the RT-PCR reads, TCRdb lists one record per CDR3 protein. Of almost 600,000 distinct CDR3 sequences detected, about 14% appear once; the ten largest clones hold around 10%. Whole-study results and caveats: Seasonal influenza vaccination, on each occasion, was suggested by the authors to recruit few new T cells.

Germline trimming cut 11 bases from V and 2 bases from J; bases unmatched to any gene: 12. Germline CDR1 and CDR2: MNHNS and SASEGT. The CDR3 contains 15 residues. Sequencing used PBMCs from blood, obtained about 12 days after vaccination. This sequence originates from a man in his forties or fifties who received an inactivated influenza vaccine. The gene calls are TRBV6-1 and TRBJ2-3; TRBD2 agrees at 8 bases. The CDR3 loop reads CASSGGGLFTDTQYF. CDR3 sequence (DNA): TGTGCCTCCTCGGGAGGGGGGCTCTTCACAGATACGCAGTATTTT.